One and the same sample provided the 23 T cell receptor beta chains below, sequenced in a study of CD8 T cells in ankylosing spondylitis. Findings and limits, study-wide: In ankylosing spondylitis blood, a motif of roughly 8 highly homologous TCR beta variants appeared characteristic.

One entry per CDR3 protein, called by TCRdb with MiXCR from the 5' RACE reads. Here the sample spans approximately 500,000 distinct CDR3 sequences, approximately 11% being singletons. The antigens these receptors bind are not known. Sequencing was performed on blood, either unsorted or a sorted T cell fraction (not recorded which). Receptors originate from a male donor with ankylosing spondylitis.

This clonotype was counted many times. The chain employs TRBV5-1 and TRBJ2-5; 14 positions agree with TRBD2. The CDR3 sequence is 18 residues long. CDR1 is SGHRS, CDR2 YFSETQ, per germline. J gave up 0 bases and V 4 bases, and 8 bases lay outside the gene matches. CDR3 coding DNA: TGCGCCAGCAGCACCGGGACTAGCGGGAGTTGGTACCAAGAGACCCAGTACTTC. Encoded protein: CASSTGTSGSWYQETQYF.

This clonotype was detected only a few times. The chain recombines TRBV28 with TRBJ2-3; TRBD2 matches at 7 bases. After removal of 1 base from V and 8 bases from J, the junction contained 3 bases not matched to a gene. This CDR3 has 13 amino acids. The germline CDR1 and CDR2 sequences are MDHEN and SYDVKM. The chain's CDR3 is CASSLLASGTQYF. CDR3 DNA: TGTGCCAGCAGTTTATTGGCTAGCGGTACGCAGTATTTT.

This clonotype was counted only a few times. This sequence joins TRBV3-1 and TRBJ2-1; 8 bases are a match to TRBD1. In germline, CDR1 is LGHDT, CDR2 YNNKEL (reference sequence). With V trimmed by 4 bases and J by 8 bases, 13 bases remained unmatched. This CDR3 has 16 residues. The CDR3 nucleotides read TGTGCCAGCAGCCCAGTGGGCCCAGGGGGCAGGTATGAGCAGTTCTTC. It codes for CASSPVGPGGRYEQFF.

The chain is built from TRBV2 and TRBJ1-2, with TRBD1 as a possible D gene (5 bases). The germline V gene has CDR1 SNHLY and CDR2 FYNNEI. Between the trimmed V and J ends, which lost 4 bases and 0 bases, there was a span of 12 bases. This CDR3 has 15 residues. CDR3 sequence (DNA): TGTGCCAGCAGTGCCCGAGGGACTGCTAACTATGGCTACACCTTC. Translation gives CASSARGTANYGYTF.

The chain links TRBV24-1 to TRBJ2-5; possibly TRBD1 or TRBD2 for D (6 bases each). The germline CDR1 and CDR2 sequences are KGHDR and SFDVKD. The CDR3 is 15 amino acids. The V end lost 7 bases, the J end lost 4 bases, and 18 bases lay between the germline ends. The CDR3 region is CATSPPGATGETQYF. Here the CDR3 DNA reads TGTGCCACCAGCCCCCCGGGAGCGACAGGAGAGACCCAGTACTTC.

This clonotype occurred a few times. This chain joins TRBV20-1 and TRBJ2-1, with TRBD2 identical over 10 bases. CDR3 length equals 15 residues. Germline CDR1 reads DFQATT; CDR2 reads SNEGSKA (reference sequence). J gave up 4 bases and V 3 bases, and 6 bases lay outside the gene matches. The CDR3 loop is CSASGASGSYNEQFF. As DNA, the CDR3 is TGCAGTGCTAGCGGGGCTAGCGGGAGTTACAATGAGCAGTTCTTC.

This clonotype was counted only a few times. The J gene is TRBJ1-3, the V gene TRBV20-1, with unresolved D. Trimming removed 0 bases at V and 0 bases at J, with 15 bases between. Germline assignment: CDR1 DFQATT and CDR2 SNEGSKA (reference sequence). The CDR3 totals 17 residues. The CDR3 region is CSARDRRNGNSGNTIYF. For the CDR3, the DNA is TGCAGTGCTAGAGATCGAAGGAACGGAAACTCTGGAAACACCATATATTTT.

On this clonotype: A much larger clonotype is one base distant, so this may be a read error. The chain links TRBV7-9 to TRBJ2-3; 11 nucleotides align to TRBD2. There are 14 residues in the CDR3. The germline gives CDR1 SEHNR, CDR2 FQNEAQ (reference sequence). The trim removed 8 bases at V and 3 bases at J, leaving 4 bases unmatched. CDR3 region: CASGLAGGTDTQYF. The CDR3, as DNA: TGTGCCAGCGGATTAGCGGGAGGGACAGATACGCAGTATTTT.

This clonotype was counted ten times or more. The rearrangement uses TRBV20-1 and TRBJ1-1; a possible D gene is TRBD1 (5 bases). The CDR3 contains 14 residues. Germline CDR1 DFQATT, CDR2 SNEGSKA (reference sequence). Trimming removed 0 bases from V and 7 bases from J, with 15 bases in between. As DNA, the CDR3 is TGCAGTGCTAGAGATCCTAAGACAGATCATGAAGCTTTCTTT. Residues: CSARDPKTDHEAFF.

This CDR3 reads CASSLAVSKGDNEQFF. CDR3 bases: TGTGCCAGCAGCTTAGCAGTTTCAAAGGGGGACAATGAGCAGTTCTTC. The rearrangement joins TRBV7-2 to TRBJ2-1, with D possibly matching TRBD1 (6 bases). The CDR3 loop spans 16 amino acids. The germline CDR1 and CDR2 sequences are SGHTA and FQGNSA. V lost 0 bases, J lost 5 bases, and 14 bases lay in between.

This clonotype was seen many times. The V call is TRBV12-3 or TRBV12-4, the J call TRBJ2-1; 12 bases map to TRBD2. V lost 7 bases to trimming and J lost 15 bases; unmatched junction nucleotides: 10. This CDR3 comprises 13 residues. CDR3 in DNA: TGTGCCAGCACCCCTAGCGGGAGGGCCCCGCCGTTCTTC. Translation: CASTPSGRAPPFF.

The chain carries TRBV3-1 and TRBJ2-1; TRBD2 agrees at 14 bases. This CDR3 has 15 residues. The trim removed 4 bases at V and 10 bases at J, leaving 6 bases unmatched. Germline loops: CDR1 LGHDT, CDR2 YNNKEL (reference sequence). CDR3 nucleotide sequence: TGTGCCAGCAGCCGAGGGACTAGCGGGAGAGGGGAGCAGTTCTTC. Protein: CASSRGTSGRGEQFF.

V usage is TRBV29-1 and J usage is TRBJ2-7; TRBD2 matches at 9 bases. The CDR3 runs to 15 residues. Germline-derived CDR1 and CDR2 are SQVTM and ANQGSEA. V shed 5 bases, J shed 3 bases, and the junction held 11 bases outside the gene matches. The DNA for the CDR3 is TGCAGCGTTCGATCCGGGACTAGCAACTACTACGAGCAGTACTTC. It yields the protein CSVRSGTSNYYEQYF.

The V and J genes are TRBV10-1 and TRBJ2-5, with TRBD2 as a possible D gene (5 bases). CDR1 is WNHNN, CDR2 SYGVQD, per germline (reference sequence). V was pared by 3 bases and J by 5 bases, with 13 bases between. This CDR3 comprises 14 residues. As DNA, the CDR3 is TGCGCCAGCAGTGATCGGACTGGGCCGGAGACCCAGTACTTC. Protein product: CASSDRTGPETQYF.

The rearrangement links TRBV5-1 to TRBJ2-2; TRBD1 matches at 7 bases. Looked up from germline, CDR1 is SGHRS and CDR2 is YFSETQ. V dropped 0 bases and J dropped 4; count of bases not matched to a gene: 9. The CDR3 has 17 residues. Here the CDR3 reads CASSLDSRGRSTGELFF. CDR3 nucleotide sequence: TGCGCCAGCAGCTTGGATTCTAGGGGGCGCAGCACCGGGGAGCTGTTTTTT.

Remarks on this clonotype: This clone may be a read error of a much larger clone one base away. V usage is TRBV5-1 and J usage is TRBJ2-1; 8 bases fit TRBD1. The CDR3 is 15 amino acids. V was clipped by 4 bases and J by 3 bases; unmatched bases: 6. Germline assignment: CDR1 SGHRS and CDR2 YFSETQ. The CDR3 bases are TGCGCCAGCAGCCCGGGACAGGTGAACTACAATGAGCAGTTCTTC. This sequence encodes CASSPGQVNYNEQFF.

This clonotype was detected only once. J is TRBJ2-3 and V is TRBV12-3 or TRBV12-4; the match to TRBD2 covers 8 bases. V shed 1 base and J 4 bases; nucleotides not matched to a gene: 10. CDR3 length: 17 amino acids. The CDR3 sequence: CASSLVVQRESADTQYF. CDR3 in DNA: TGTGCCAGCAGTTTAGTTGTACAGCGGGAGTCCGCAGATACGCAGTATTTT.

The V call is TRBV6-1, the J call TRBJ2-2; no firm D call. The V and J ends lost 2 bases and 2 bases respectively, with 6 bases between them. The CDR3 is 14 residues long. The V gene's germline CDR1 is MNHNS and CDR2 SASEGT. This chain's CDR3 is CASSEWGNTGELFF. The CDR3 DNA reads TGTGCCAGCAGTGAATGGGGTAACACCGGGGAGCTGTTTTTT.

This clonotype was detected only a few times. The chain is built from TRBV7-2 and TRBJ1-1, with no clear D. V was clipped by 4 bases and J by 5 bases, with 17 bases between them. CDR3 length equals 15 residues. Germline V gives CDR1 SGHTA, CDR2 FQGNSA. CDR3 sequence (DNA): TGTGCCAGCAGCTACAGCCCCGGGGATGGGACTGAAGCTTTCTTT. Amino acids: CASSYSPGDGTEAFF.

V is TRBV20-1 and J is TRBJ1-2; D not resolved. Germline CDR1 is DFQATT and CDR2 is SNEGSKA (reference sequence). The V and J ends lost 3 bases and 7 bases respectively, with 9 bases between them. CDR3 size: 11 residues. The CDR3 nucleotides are TGCAGTGCTAGGGTGCGGGCTGGCTACACCTTC. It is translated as CSARVRAGYTF.

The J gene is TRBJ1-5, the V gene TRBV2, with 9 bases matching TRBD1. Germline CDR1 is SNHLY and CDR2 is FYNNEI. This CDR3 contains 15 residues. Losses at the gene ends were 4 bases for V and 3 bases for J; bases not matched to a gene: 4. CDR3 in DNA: TGTGCCAGCAGTGGATACAGGGGGCCCAATCAGCCCCAGCATTTT. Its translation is CASSGYRGPNQPQHF.

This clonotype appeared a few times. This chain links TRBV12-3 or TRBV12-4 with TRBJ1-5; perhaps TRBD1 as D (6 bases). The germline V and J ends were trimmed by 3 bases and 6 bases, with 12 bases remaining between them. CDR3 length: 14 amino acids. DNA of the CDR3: TGTGCCAGCAGTTTGGCAGGGGTGATTCAGCCCCAGCATTTT. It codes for CASSLAGVIQPQHF.

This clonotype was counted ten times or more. The CDR3 sequence is CASSEPGQGNTGELFF. In nucleotides, the CDR3 is TGTGCCAGCAGCGAACCGGGACAGGGAAACACCGGGGAGCTGTTTTTT. The rearrangement uses TRBV12-3 or TRBV12-4 and TRBJ2-2; 9 bases are shared with TRBD1. CDR3 length equals 16 residues. V lost 6 bases and J lost 2; bases outside the gene matches: 7.